A selection of T cell receptor beta chains follows, all from one sample in a study of blood T cell repertoires in COVID-19. The method was immunoSEQ multiplex PCR; TCRdb's version includes in-frame clones alone and lacks a portion of them. The table shows under 300,000 clones, with around 86% occurring only once. Material for sequencing was peripheral blood. The receptors come from an elderly man with acute or convalescent COVID-19. Both conserved end residues are part of each CDR3. Fields, in order: D gene, clone size, V gene, J gene, CDR3 protein, CDR3 DNA. D genes are given only for firm matches. For some rows the clone size is stated as once, few or many, or as a class when expanded; others skip it.

d_call: .
clone_size: .
v_call: TRBV3-1/TRBV3-2
j_call: TRBJ1-1
cdr3_aa: CASSQETVEAFF
cdr3_nt: TGTGCCAGCAGCCAAGAGACAGTGGAAGCTTTCTTT

d_call: TRBD1
clone_size: .
v_call: TRBV19
j_call: TRBJ2-3
cdr3_aa: CASSDRGNTDTQYF
cdr3_nt: TGTGCCAGTAGTGACAGGGGGAACACAGATACGCAGTATTTT

d_call: .
clone_size: .
v_call: TRBV6-2/TRBV6-3
j_call: TRBJ2-1
cdr3_aa: CASSSPNEQFF
cdr3_nt: TGTGCCAGCAGTAGCCCGAATGAGCAGTTCTTC

d_call: TRBD2
clone_size: once
v_call: TRBV10-3
j_call: TRBJ2-7
cdr3_aa: CAISSSGGAYEQYF
cdr3_nt: TGTGCCATCAGTTCTAGCGGGGGGGCCTACGAGCAGTACTTC

d_call: .
clone_size: .
v_call: TRBV29-1
j_call: TRBJ1-4
cdr3_aa: CSVEDREQGYEKLFF
cdr3_nt: TGCAGCGTTGAAGATCGGGAACAGGGATACGAAAAACTGTTTTTT

d_call: .
clone_size: .
v_call: TRBV7-2
j_call: TRBJ2-7
cdr3_aa: CASSLVRRATYEQYF
cdr3_nt: TGTGCCAGCAGCTTAGTGCGGAGGGCAACCTACGAGCAGTACTTC

d_call: .
clone_size: .
v_call: TRBV5-1
j_call: TRBJ2-5
cdr3_aa: CASSFRQTGETQYF
cdr3_nt: TGCGCCAGCAGCTTTCGGCAGACAGGCGAGACCCAGTACTTC

d_call: TRBD1
clone_size: .
v_call: TRBV18
j_call: TRBJ2-1
cdr3_aa: CASSLSQGVSYNEQFF
cdr3_nt: TGTGCCAGCTCACTTTCTCAGGGGGTGTCCTACAATGAGCAGTTCTTC

d_call: TRBD2
clone_size: .
v_call: TRBV28
j_call: TRBJ2-7
cdr3_aa: CASRLTSGRSYEQYF
cdr3_nt: TGTGCCAGCAGACTCACTAGCGGGAGGAGCTACGAGCAGTACTTC

d_call: TRBD1
clone_size: .
v_call: TRBV7-9
j_call: TRBJ1-1
cdr3_aa: CASSPNRGEAFF
cdr3_nt: TGTGCCAGCAGTCCGAACAGGGGAGAAGCTTTCTTT

d_call: .
clone_size: .
v_call: TRBV27
j_call: TRBJ1-5
cdr3_aa: CASRGLYSNQPQHF
cdr3_nt: TGTGCCAGCAGGGGACTCTATAGCAATCAGCCCCAGCATTTT

d_call: .
clone_size: .
v_call: TRBV6-2/TRBV6-3
j_call: TRBJ2-1
cdr3_aa: CASSQDPYGTPYNEQFF
cdr3_nt: TGTGCCAGCAGTCAGGACCCGTACGGGACTCCCTACAATGAGCAGTTCTTC

d_call: TRBD1
clone_size: .
v_call: TRBV10-3
j_call: TRBJ1-5
cdr3_aa: CAIRGTGEPQHF
cdr3_nt: TGTGCCATCAGGGGGACAGGAGAGCCCCAGCATTTT

d_call: TRBD1
clone_size: .
v_call: TRBV28
j_call: TRBJ1-1
cdr3_aa: CASSPPTGGTEAFF
cdr3_nt: TGTGCCAGCAGCCCGCCGACAGGGGGCACTGAAGCTTTCTTT

d_call: TRBD1
clone_size: .
v_call: TRBV5-1
j_call: TRBJ1-6
cdr3_aa: CASSSTGDSNSPLHF
cdr3_nt: TGCGCCAGCAGCTCAACAGGGGATAGTAATTCACCCCTCCACTTT

d_call: .
clone_size: .
v_call: TRBV7-8
j_call: TRBJ1-1
cdr3_aa: CASSLGRNTEAFF
cdr3_nt: TGTGCCAGCAGCTTAGGTCGGAACACTGAAGCTTTCTTT

d_call: TRBD1
clone_size: .
v_call: TRBV28
j_call: TRBJ1-6
cdr3_aa: CASSPRTGWNSPLHF
cdr3_nt: TGTGCCAGCAGTCCGCGGACAGGGTGGAATTCACCCCTCCACTTT

d_call: TRBD2
clone_size: few
v_call: TRBV6-6
j_call: TRBJ2-1
cdr3_aa: CASSPSGLAGGVVSNEQFF
cdr3_nt: TGTGCCAGCAGTCCATCGGGACTAGCGGGAGGGGTTGTTAGCAATGAGCAGTTCTTC

d_call: TRBD1
clone_size: .
v_call: TRBV19
j_call: TRBJ1-1
cdr3_aa: CASRSNNNRGWAEAFF
cdr3_nt: TGTGCCAGTAGATCAAACAATAACAGGGGATGGGCTGAAGCTTTCTTT

d_call: TRBD1
clone_size: .
v_call: TRBV11-2
j_call: TRBJ1-6
cdr3_aa: CASSQGQGTNSPLHF
cdr3_nt: TGTGCCAGCAGCCAAGGACAGGGGACTAATTCACCCCTCCACTTT

d_call: .
clone_size: .
v_call: TRBV5-1
j_call: TRBJ1-2
cdr3_aa: CASSLSRGSNYGYTF
cdr3_nt: TGCGCCAGCAGCTTGAGCAGGGGAAGTAACTATGGCTACACCTTC

d_call: TRBD1
clone_size: .
v_call: TRBV6-5
j_call: TRBJ1-1
cdr3_aa: CASSRQGSTEAFF
cdr3_nt: TGTGCCAGCAGTAGACAGGGGTCCACTGAAGCTTTCTTT

d_call: .
clone_size: .
v_call: TRBV7-8
j_call: TRBJ2-2
cdr3_aa: CASSVRVAGELFF
cdr3_nt: TGTGCCAGCAGCGTCAGGGTTGCCGGGGAGCTGTTTTTT

d_call: .
clone_size: .
v_call: TRBV5-1
j_call: TRBJ2-7
cdr3_aa: CASSWSGPGSYEQYF
cdr3_nt: TGCGCCAGCAGCTGGAGCGGGCCAGGGTCCTACGAGCAGTACTTC

d_call: TRBD2
clone_size: .
v_call: TRBV6-5
j_call: TRBJ2-5
cdr3_aa: CASGGGGHQETQYF
cdr3_nt: TGTGCCTCCGGGGGGGGCGGACATCAAGAGACCCAGTACTTC

d_call: .
clone_size: .
v_call: TRBV27
j_call: TRBJ1-2
cdr3_aa: CASSSGNYGYTF
cdr3_nt: TGTGCCAGCAGTTCGGGTAACTATGGCTACACCTTC

d_call: TRBD1
clone_size: .
v_call: TRBV2
j_call: TRBJ2-7
cdr3_aa: CASSAAGTGIEQYF
cdr3_nt: TGTGCCAGCAGTGCCGCAGGGACAGGGATCGAGCAGTACTTC

d_call: TRBD1
clone_size: few
v_call: TRBV5-1
j_call: TRBJ1-2
cdr3_aa: CASSREQGNYGYTF
cdr3_nt: TGCGCCAGCAGCCGCGAACAGGGGAACTATGGCTACACCTTC

d_call: TRBD2
clone_size: .
v_call: TRBV7-6
j_call: TRBJ2-3
cdr3_aa: CASSPWTSGVLRADTQYF
cdr3_nt: TGTGCCAGCAGCCCCTGGACTAGCGGGGTTCTCCGGGCAGATACGCAGTATTTT

d_call: .
clone_size: .
v_call: TRBV6-1
j_call: TRBJ1-2
cdr3_aa: CASSEAGGTGGYTF
cdr3_nt: TGTGCCAGCAGTGAAGCGGGAGGGACTGGTGGCTACACCTTC

d_call: TRBD1
clone_size: .
v_call: TRBV27
j_call: TRBJ2-7
cdr3_aa: CASRLQGTGVPYEQYF
cdr3_nt: TGTGCCAGCAGGCTCCAGGGGACAGGGGTTCCCTACGAGCAGTACTTC

d_call: TRBD1
clone_size: .
v_call: TRBV5-1
j_call: TRBJ1-4
cdr3_aa: CASSSTGGMGEKLFF
cdr3_nt: TGCGCCAGCAGCTCGACAGGGGGCATGGGTGAAAAACTGTTTTTT

d_call: TRBD2
clone_size: .
v_call: TRBV11-3
j_call: TRBJ2-1
cdr3_aa: CASSSGLAGGREQFF
cdr3_nt: TGTGCCAGCAGCTCGGGACTAGCGGGAGGGCGAGAGCAGTTCTTC

d_call: .
clone_size: .
v_call: TRBV18
j_call: TRBJ2-2
cdr3_aa: CASSPGVTGELFF
cdr3_nt: TGTGCCAGCTCACCTGGAGTCACCGGGGAGCTGTTTTTT

d_call: TRBD1
clone_size: .
v_call: TRBV6-5
j_call: TRBJ1-3
cdr3_aa: CASGTGGNTIYF
cdr3_nt: TGTGCCAGCGGGACAGGGGGAAACACCATATATTTT

d_call: TRBD1
clone_size: .
v_call: TRBV4-1
j_call: TRBJ1-6
cdr3_aa: CASSQRQGAGNSPLHF
cdr3_nt: TGCGCCAGCAGCCAGAGGCAGGGGGCGGGAAATTCACCCCTCCACTTT

d_call: .
clone_size: .
v_call: TRBV6-5
j_call: TRBJ1-1
cdr3_aa: CASSYVRVQTNTEAFF
cdr3_nt: TGTGCCAGCAGTTACGTTCGGGTTCAGACCAACACTGAAGCTTTCTTT

d_call: .
clone_size: .
v_call: TRBV10-3
j_call: TRBJ1-5
cdr3_aa: CAISAGLSNQPQHF
cdr3_nt: TGTGCCATCAGTGCGGGACTTAGCAATCAGCCCCAGCATTTT

d_call: TRBD1
clone_size: few
v_call: TRBV7-8
j_call: TRBJ1-4
cdr3_aa: CASSLGQGRNEKLFF
cdr3_nt: TGTGCCAGCAGCTTAGGACAGGGAAGAAATGAAAAACTGTTTTTT

d_call: TRBD1
clone_size: .
v_call: TRBV19
j_call: TRBJ1-5
cdr3_aa: CASSIRPGQLNQPQHF
cdr3_nt: TGTGCCAGTAGTATCCGTCCGGGACAGCTCAATCAGCCCCAGCATTTT

d_call: .
clone_size: few
v_call: TRBV18
j_call: TRBJ1-5
cdr3_aa: CASSPRATGNQPQHF
cdr3_nt: TGTGCCAGCTCACCCCGAGCCACAGGCAATCAGCCCCAGCATTTT

d_call: TRBD1
clone_size: .
v_call: TRBV5-1
j_call: TRBJ2-1
cdr3_aa: CASSFTGGHNEQFF
cdr3_nt: TGCGCCAGCAGCTTTACAGGGGGCCACAATGAGCAGTTCTTC

d_call: TRBD2
clone_size: .
v_call: TRBV4-1
j_call: TRBJ2-3
cdr3_aa: CASSHGTSGRGRRDTQYF
cdr3_nt: TGCGCCAGCAGCCATGGGACTAGCGGGAGGGGCAGGCGAGATACGCAGTATTTT

d_call: TRBD2
clone_size: .
v_call: TRBV2
j_call: TRBJ2-7
cdr3_aa: CASRRTSGSSYEQYF
cdr3_nt: TGTGCCAGCAGGCGGACTAGCGGGAGCTCCTACGAGCAGTACTTC

d_call: .
clone_size: .
v_call: TRBV3-1/TRBV3-2
j_call: TRBJ1-6
cdr3_aa: CASSQGLMGRGSPLHF
cdr3_nt: TGTGCCAGCAGCCAAGGGTTGATGGGTCGGGGTTCACCCCTCCACTTT